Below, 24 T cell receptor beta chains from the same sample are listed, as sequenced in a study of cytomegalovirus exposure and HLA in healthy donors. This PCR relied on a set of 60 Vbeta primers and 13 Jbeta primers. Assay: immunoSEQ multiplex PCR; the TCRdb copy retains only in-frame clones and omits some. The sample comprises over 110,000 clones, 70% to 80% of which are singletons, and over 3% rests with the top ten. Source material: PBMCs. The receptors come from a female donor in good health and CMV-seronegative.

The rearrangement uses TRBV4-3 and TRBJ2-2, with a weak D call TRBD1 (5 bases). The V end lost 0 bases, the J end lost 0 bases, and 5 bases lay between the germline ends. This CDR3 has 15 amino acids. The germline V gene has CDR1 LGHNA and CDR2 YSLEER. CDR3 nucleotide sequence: TGCGCCAGCAGCCAAGAGGGGCCGAACACCGGGGAGCTGTTTTTT. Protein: CASSQEGPNTGELFF.

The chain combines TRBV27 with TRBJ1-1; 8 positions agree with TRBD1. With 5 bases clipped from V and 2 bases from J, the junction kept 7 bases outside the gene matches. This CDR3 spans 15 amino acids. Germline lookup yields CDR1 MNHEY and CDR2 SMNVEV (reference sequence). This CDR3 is CASSGWTGRNTEAFF. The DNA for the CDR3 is TGTGCCAGCAGTGGGTGGACAGGGAGAAACACTGAAGCTTTCTTT.

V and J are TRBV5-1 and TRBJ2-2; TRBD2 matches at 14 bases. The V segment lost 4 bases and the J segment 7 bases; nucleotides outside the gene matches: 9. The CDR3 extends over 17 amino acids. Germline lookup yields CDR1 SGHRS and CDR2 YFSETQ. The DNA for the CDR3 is TGCGCCAGCAGCCCGGGGACTAGCGGGAGCGTTGGCGGGGAGCTGTTTTTT. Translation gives CASSPGTSGSVGGELFF.

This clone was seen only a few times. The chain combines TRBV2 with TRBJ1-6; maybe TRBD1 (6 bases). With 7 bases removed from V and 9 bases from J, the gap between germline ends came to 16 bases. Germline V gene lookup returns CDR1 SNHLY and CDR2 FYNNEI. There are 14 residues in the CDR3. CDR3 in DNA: TGTGCCAGCATGACCTATGCAGGGGCTTCACCCCTCCACTTT. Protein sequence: CASMTYAGASPLHF.

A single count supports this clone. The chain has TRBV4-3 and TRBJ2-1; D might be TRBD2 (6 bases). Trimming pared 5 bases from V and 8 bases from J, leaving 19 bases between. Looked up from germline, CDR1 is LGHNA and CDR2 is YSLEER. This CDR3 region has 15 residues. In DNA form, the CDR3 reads TGCGCCAGCAGCATTCTCAGGGAGGTTGTCTATGAGCAGTTCTTC. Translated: CASSILREVVYEQFF.

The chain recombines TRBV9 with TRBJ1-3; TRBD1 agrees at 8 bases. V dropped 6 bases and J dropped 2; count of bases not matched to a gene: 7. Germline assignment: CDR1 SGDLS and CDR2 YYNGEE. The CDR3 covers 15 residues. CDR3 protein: CASTVTGEPGNTIYF. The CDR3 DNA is TGTGCCAGCACCGTGACAGGGGAACCTGGAAACACCATATATTTT.

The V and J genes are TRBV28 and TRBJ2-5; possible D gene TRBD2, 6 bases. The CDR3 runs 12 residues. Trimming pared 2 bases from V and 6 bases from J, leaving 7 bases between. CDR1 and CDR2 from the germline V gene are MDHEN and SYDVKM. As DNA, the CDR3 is TGTGCCAGCAGTTTAGGGGGGAAGACCCAGTACTTC. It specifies CASSLGGKTQYF. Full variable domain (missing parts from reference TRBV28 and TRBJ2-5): DVKVTQSSRYLVKRTGEKVFLECVQDMDHENMFWYRQDPGLGLRLIYFSYDVKMKEKGDIPEGYSVSREKKERFSLILESASTNQTSMYLCASSLGGKTQYFGPGTRLLVL.

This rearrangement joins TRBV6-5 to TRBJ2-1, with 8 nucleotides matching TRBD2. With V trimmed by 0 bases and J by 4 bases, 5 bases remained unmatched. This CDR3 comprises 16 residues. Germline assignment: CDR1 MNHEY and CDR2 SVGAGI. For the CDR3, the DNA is TGTGCCAGCAGTTACTCTGCGGGGGGTGTATACAATGAGCAGTTCTTC. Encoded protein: CASSYSAGGVYNEQFF.

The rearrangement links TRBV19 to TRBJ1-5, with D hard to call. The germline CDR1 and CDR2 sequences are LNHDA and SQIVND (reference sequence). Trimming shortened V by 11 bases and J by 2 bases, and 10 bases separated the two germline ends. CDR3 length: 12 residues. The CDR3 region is CASKRGNQPQHF. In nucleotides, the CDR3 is TGTGCCTCAAAACGGGGCAATCAGCCCCAGCATTTT.

The DNA of the CDR3 is TGCGCCAGCAGCCATCCCGGGGGGGTCTACAATGAGCAGTTCTTC. This encodes CASSHPGGVYNEQFF. The J gene is TRBJ2-1, the V gene TRBV4-1; 8 bases map to TRBD2. The CDR3 covers 15 residues. Trimming removed 3 bases from V and 3 bases from J; junction bases left unmatched: 4. Germline assignment: CDR1 MGHRA and CDR2 YSYEKL.

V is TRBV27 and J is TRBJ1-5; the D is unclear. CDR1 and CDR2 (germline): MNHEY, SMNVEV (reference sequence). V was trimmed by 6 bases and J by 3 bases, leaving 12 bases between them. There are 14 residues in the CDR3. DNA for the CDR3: TGTGCCAGCAGCGGTGGAGGGCCCAATCAGCCCCAGCATTTT. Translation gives CASSGGGPNQPQHF.

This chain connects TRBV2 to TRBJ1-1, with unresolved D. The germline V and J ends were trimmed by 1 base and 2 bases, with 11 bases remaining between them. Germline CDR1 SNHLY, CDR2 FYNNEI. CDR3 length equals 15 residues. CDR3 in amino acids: CASSEGIGSNTEAFF. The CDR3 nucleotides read TGTGCCAGCAGTGAAGGTATCGGGTCTAACACTGAAGCTTTCTTT.

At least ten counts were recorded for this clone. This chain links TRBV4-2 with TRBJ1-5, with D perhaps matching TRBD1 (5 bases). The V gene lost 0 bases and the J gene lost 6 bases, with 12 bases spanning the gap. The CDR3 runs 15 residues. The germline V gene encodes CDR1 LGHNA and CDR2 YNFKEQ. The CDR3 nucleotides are TGTGCCAGCAGCCAAGACGGGGGGTCGGGTCAGCCCCAGCATTTT. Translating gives CASSQDGGSGQPQHF.

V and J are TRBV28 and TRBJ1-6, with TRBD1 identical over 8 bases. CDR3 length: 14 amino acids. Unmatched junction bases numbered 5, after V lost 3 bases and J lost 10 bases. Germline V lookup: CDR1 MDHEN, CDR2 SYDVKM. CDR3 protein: CASSFVRGQSPLHF. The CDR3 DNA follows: TGTGCCAGCAGTTTTGTCAGGGGGCAATCACCCCTCCACTTT.

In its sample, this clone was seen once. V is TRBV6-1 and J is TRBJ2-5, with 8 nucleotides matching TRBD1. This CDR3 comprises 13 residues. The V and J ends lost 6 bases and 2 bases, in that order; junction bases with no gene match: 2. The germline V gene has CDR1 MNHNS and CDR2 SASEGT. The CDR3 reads CASRNRGQETQYF. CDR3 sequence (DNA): TGTGCCAGCAGGAACAGGGGGCAAGAGACCCAGTACTTC.

The CDR3 sequence is CASSVAQSLVGYTF. The CDR3 DNA follows: TGTGCCAGCAGCGTAGCCCAGTCTCTTGTAGGCTACACCTTC. The V call is TRBV9, the J call TRBJ1-2; D is uncertain. V lost 0 bases and J 8 bases, leaving 14 bases between the germline ends. The CDR3 has 14 amino acids. Germline CDR1 and CDR2: SGDLS and YYNGEE.

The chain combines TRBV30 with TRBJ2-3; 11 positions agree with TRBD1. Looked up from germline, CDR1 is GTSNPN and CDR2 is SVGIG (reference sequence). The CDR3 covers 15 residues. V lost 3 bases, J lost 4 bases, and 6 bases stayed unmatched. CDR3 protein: CAWSSGTGGADTQYF. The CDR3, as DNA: TGTGCCTGGAGCTCCGGGACAGGGGGGGCAGATACGCAGTATTTT.

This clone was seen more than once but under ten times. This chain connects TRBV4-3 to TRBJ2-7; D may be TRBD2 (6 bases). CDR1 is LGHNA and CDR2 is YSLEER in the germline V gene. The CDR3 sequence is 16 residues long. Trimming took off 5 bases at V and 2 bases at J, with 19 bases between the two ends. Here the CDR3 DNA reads TGCGCCAGCAGCTTCTCCGAGACTGGGGAGGCCTACGAGCAGTACTTC. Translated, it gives CASSFSETGEAYEQYF.

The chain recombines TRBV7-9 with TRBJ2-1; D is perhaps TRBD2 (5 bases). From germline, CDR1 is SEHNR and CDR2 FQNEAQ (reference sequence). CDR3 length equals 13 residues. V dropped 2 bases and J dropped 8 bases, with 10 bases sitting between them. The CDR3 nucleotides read TGTGCCAGCAGCTTACGGGATGGACATGAGCAGTTCTTC. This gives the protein CASSLRDGHEQFF.

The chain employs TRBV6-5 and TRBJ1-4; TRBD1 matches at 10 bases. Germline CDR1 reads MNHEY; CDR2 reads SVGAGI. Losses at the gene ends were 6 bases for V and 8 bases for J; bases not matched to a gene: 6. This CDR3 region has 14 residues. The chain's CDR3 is CASRGTGVREKLFF. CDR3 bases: TGTGCCAGCAGGGGGACAGGGGTCAGAGAAAAACTGTTTTTT.

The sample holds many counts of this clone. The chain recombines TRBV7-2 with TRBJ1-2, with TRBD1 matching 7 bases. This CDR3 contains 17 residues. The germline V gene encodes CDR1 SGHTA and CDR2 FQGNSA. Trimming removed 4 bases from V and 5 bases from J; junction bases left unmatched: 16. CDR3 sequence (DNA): TGTGCCAGCAGCTCAGGCCCCAGGGGGAGGAAGGGGTATGGCTACACCTTC. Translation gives CASSSGPRGRKGYGYTF.

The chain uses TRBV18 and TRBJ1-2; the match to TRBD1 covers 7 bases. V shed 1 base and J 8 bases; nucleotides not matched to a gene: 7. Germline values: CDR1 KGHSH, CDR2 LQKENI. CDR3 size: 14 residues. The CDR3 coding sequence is TGTGCCAGCTCACCACGGGAAGGGGGCAAGGGCTACACCTTC. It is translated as CASSPREGGKGYTF.

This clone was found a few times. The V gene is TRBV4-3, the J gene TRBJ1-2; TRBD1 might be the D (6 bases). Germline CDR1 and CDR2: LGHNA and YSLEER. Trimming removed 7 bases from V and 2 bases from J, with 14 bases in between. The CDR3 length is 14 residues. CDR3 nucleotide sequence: TGCGCCAGCAAGGCCAGGGGAAGGAACTATGGCTACACCTTC. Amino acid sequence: CASKARGRNYGYTF.

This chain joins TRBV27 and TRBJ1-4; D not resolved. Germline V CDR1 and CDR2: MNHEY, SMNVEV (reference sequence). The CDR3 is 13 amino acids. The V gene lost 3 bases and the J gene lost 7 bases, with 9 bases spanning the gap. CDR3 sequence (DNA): TGTGCCAGCAGTTTCAGTCACCCTGAAAAACTGTTTTTT. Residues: CASSFSHPEKLFF.